This T cell receptor beta chain was recovered during a study of beta chain features in type 1 diabetes. Study-wide results and limits: TCRB CDR3s were moderately but significantly shorter in Type 1 diabetes patients in all four CD4+ subsets.

In its sample, this clone was seen a few times. What it binds is not known. Expressed TCRB transcripts were sequenced because the isolated RNA had all been reverse transcribed beforehand. Sequencing used immunoSEQ multiplex PCR; TCRdb keeps in-frame clones, though not all of them. The sample carries about 130,000 clones, approximately 9.2% recorded once. Germline V gene sequence: CDR1 MGHDK, CDR2 SYGVNS. V gave up 1 base and J gave up 8 bases, with 14 bases separating them. There are 14 residues in the CDR3. Blood was drawn once from each donor into heparinised tubes. The draws averaged about 110 mL. The sequencing sample was made of central memory CD4+ T cells from blood. The rearrangement joins TRBV25-1 to TRBJ1-2; D is perhaps TRBD1 (6 bases). This clonotype was obtained from a man in his late teens or twenties in good health. This CDR3 reads CASSESQGMFGYTF. DNA of the CDR3: TGTGCCAGCAGTGAATCCCAGGGGATGTTCGGCTACACCTTC.